Here is one T cell receptor (beta chain) with its context. Input per replicate PCR of unsorted PBMC was roughly 320 ng DNA, corresponding to tens of thousands of T cell genomes. Per the original methods: Filtering was not the same, since immunoSEQ gave junction-only sequences without quality scores. The protocol was immunoSEQ multiplex PCR, while the TCRdb copy is restricted to in-frame clones and leaves out a portion. V and J calls and clone size are copied from that table; D and trimming were computed from the DNA. This table holds approximately 460,000 clones, 60% to 80% found once. This CDR3 comprises 14 residues. Germline CDR1 reads SNHLY; CDR2 reads FYNNEI. V shed 4 bases and J 9 bases; nucleotides not matched to a gene: 6. The data belong to a study of shared clonotypes between healthy human individuals.

The source material was PBMCs. This clonotype was obtained from a woman aged 40 to 50 in good health. Some clones in this sample may be carry-over from other donors' samples. This chain links TRBV2 with TRBJ2-1, with 10 bases fitting TRBD2. The chain's CDR3 is CASSGLAGDIEQFF. CDR3 sequence (DNA): TGTGCCAGCAGTGGGCTAGCGGGAGATATTGAGCAGTTCTTC.